The clone carrying this T cell receptor (beta chain) was recorded many times. Its specificity is not known. The library was prepared for alpha chains; this beta chain is a stray read, so its frequency means little. This specimen comes from a study of spatial heterogeneity in lung cancer. Study-wide results and caveats: Tumor mutation counts were tracked by expanded intratumoral alpha and beta TCR counts. Ubiquitous and regional nonsynonymous mutation counts were tracked by ubiquitous and regional expanded TCR counts, respectively.

Time point meaning: sample taken at primary tumor resection. Unsorted whole RNA from tumor, nontumor lung or frozen PBMC underwent sequencing. Individually, TCR cDNA molecules were each labelled with a unique molecular identifier. From the 5' RACE reads, TCRdb called clonotypes with MiXCR, one entry per CDR3 protein. The sample has roughly 17,000 distinct CDR3 sequences, 6.2% seen once. V shed 6 bases and J shed 6 bases, with 15 bases lying between them. Germline values: CDR1 MNHEY, CDR2 SVGAGI. CDR3 size: 14 residues. Here the sequenced sample was lung tumor tissue, taken at surgery. This clonotype was obtained from a male donor with early-stage non-small cell lung cancer. The rearrangement joins TRBV6-5 to TRBJ1-5, with D perhaps TRBD1 (5 bases). DNA of the CDR3: TGTGCCAGCAGCCTTGGCAGGGCAGGTCAGCCCCAGCATTTT. It encodes CASSLGRAGQPQHF.